These T cell receptor beta chains were read from a single sample in a study of blood T cell repertoires in COVID-19. The data were produced by immunoSEQ multiplex PCR, yet TCRdb's version contains in-frame clones alone and is incomplete. Here the sample spans hundreds of thousands of clones, around 90% being singletons. Sample: PBMCs or T cells enriched from blood (not recorded which). These receptors all come from a woman between 35 and 50 years old with acute COVID-19. Each CDR3 is given with its conserved first and last residue. D genes are given only for firm matches. Only part of the rows carry a size: once, few, many, or a class if the clone is expanded.

v_call	d_call	clone_size	j_call	cdr3_nt	cdr3_aa
TRBV12-5	.	.	TRBJ2-1	TGTGCTAGTGGTTTGGTAGGCGGATACGACAATGAGCAGTTCTTC	CASGLVGGYDNEQFF
TRBV19	.	.	TRBJ1-1	TGTGCCAGTAGTATGTCAGGGGCCGTACCTGAAGCTTTCTTT	CASSMSGAVPEAFF
TRBV5-6	TRBD1	.	TRBJ2-1	TGTGCCAGCAGCTTAGACAGGGCCTACAATGAGCAGTTCTTC	CASSLDRAYNEQFF
TRBV18	.	once	TRBJ2-5	TGTGCCAGCTCACCCGCCGGACTCCTGGGGGAGACCCAGTACTTC	CASSPAGLLGETQYF
TRBV21-1	.	.	TRBJ1-5	TGTGCCAGCAGCAAAGTGGATGGGGGCACTCAGCCCCAGCATTTT	CASSKVDGGTQPQHF
TRBV27	.	few	TRBJ1-5	TGTGCCAGCAGTTTAAAAGCAGGGGATCAGCCCCAGCATTTT	CASSLKAGDQPQHF
TRBV10-1	TRBD1	.	TRBJ1-6	TGCGCCAGCAGGTTGCCTACGGGACAGCCTAATTCACCCCTCCACTTT	CASRLPTGQPNSPLHF
TRBV12-3/TRBV12-4	TRBD1	.	TRBJ1-3	TGTGCCAGCGCTAACAGGGGGGCCAACACCATATATTTT	CASANRGANTIYF
TRBV6-5	.	.	TRBJ1-1	TGTGCCAGCAGTTCAAAGGGGTCGGTTAAGCCTGAAGCTTTCTTT	CASSSKGSVKPEAFF
TRBV30	TRBD1	.	TRBJ1-2	TGTGCCTGGAGCGCGGGACAGGGGAGCTACACCTTC	CAWSAGQGSYTF
TRBV5-4	TRBD2	.	TRBJ2-5	TGTGCCAGCAGCTCACACGGGGGCGGGAGGGCCCAAGAGACCCAGTACTTC	CASSSHGGGRAQETQYF
TRBV14	.	.	TRBJ2-1	TGTGCCAGCAGCCGCCCTACAGGGTTATCTATAATCCTCGACAATGAGCAGTTCTTC	CASSRPTGLSIILDNEQFF
TRBV6-6	.	.	TRBJ2-6	TGTGCCAGCAGTTACTCAACAGGGAGTGGGGCCAACGTCCTGACTTTC	CASSYSTGSGANVLTF
TRBV7-9	TRBD1	.	TRBJ1-2	TGTGCCAGCAGCTTAGCGCCGACAGGGGGGACTGGCTACACCTTC	CASSLAPTGGTGYTF
TRBV11-3	.	.	TRBJ2-1	TGTGCCAGCAGCCGGTCCTCCTATGAGCAGTTCTTC	CASSRSSYEQFF
TRBV2	.	.	TRBJ1-2	TGTGCCAGCAGTGACAGGGTCGGCTACACCTTC	CASSDRVGYTF
TRBV9	TRBD2	.	TRBJ2-1	TGTGCCAGCAGCGTATTAGCGGGGGGCCACAATGAGCAGTTCTTC	CASSVLAGGHNEQFF
TRBV24-1	TRBD2	.	TRBJ2-3	TGTGCCACCAGTGACCCGGGGGGGTTTCCAGATACGCAGTATTTT	CATSDPGGFPDTQYF
TRBV7-9	.	.	TRBJ2-5	TGTGCCAGCCGGCCCACCGCAGGGCCGCAAGAGACCCAGTACTTC	CASRPTAGPQETQYF
TRBV2	.	.	TRBJ2-3	TGTGCCAGCGGACGGGGGAGCACAGATACGCAGTATTTT	CASGRGSTDTQYF
TRBV12-3/TRBV12-4	TRBD1	.	TRBJ2-5	TGTGCCAGCAGCCGAACAGGGGGAGAGACCCAGTACTTC	CASSRTGGETQYF
TRBV29-1	TRBD1	.	TRBJ1-2	TGCAGCGTTGAAGGCGACAGGGCTAACTATGGCTACACCTTC	CSVEGDRANYGYTF
TRBV9	.	.	TRBJ2-3	TGTGCCAGCAGCACCCTTCTTACTAGCACAGATACGCAGTATTTT	CASSTLLTSTDTQYF
TRBV9	.	.	TRBJ1-3	TGTGCCAGCAGCGTAGATCCGAGGGCCTCTGGAAACACCATATATTTT	CASSVDPRASGNTIYF
TRBV3-1/TRBV3-2	TRBD2	.	TRBJ2-3	TGTGCCAGCAGCTCCCGAGGCGGGGGGCAAACAGATACGCAGTATTTT	CASSSRGGGQTDTQYF
TRBV20-1	.	.	TRBJ1-5	TGCAGTGCTAGTTGGGGGAGGGAGGGCAATCAGCCCCAGCATTTT	CSASWGREGNQPQHF
TRBV10-3	.	few	TRBJ1-3	TGTGCCATCAGCCAGAGAGGGCTGGAAGGAAACACCATATATTTT	CAISQRGLEGNTIYF
TRBV9	.	.	TRBJ2-5	TGTGCCAGCAGCGCCTCAGGGGTGGGAGAGACCCAGTACTTC	CASSASGVGETQYF
TRBV7-9	TRBD1	.	TRBJ1-2	TGTGCCAGCAGCGCCATGAGCGGACAGGGGGCGCGGGGCTACACCTTC	CASSAMSGQGARGYTF
TRBV5-6	TRBD2	.	TRBJ2-1	TGTGCCAGCAGCCGGTATAGCGGGTCCCTCTACAATGAGCAGTTCTTC	CASSRYSGSLYNEQFF
TRBV15	.	.	TRBJ1-5	TGTGCCACCGGGCGGCCGGGGGGGGGCCAGCCCCAGCATTTT	CATGRPGGGQPQHF